Sequencing of this TCR beta chain was carried out in a study of response to subunit inactivated influenza vaccine. MiXCR was run by TCRdb on the RT-PCR reads, yielding one entry per CDR3 protein. Here the sample spans some 640,000 distinct CDR3 sequences, approximately 15% being singletons. Study-wide results and caveats: Each seasonal flu vaccination may recruit only limited new T cells, authors suggested.

This clonotype was detected a few times. Antigen: not known. V was pared by 4 bases and J by 0 bases, with 13 bases between. CDR1 is SGHKS, CDR2 YYEKEE, per germline (reference sequence). The CDR3 runs to 15 residues. The rearrangement links TRBV5-5 to TRBJ1-1; D perhaps matches TRBD1 (6 bases). The TCR sequence derives from a middle-aged man who received an inactivated influenza vaccine. The sequencing used PBMCs from blood, collected less than 15 days before vaccination. CDR3 DNA sequence: TGTGCCAGCAGCGTCGGGGCAGGGGTGAACACTGAAGCTTTCTTT. It is translated as CASSVGAGVNTEAFF.